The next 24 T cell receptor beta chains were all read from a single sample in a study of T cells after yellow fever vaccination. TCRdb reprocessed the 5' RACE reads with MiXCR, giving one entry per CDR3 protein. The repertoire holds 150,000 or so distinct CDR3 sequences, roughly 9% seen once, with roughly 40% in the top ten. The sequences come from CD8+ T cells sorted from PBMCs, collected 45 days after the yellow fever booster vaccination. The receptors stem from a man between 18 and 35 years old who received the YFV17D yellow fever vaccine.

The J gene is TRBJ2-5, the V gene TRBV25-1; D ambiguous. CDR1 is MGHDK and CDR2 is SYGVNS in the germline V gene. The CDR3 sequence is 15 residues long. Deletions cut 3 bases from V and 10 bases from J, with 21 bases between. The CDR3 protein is CASSDQADIEMGQYF. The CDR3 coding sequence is TGTGCCAGCAGTGACCAGGCAGATATCGAGATGGGCCAGTACTTC.

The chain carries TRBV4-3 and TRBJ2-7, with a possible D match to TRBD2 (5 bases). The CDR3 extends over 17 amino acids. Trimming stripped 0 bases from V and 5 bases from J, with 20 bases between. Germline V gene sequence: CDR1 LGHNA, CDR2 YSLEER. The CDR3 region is CASSQEPSPEKNHEQYV. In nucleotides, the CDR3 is TGCGCCAGCAGCCAAGAGCCTAGCCCAGAAAAAAACCACGAGCAGTACGTC.

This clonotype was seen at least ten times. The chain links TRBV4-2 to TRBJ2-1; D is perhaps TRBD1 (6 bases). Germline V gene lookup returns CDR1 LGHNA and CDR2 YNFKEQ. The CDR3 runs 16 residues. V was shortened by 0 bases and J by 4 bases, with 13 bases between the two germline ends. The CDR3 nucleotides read TGTGCCAGCAGCCAAGAAGGGGGAATGATTTACAATGAGCAGTTCTTC. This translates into CASSQEGGMIYNEQFF.

The CDR3: CASSPQGSEQFF. The DNA for the CDR3 is TGTGCCAGCAGCCCACAGGGATCTGAGCAGTTCTTC. The chain is built from TRBV9 and TRBJ2-1; D perhaps matches TRBD1 (6 bases). With 4 bases removed from V and 9 bases from J, the gap between germline ends came to 11 bases. Looked up from germline, CDR1 is SGDLS and CDR2 is YYNGEE. CDR3 length: 12 amino acids.

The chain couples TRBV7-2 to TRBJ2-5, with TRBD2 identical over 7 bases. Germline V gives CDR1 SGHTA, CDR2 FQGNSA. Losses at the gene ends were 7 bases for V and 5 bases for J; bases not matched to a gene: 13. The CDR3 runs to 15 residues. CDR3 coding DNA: TGTGCCAGCAACCCGTGGAGCGGGGCGGGGGAGACCCAGTACTTC. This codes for CASNPWSGAGETQYF.

The CDR3 DNA reads as TGCGCCAGCAGCTTGGGGGACAGGCAGTACTTC. Amino acids: CASSLGDRQYF. This sequence joins TRBV5-1 and TRBJ2-7; TRBD1 aligns across 7 bases. Looked up from germline, CDR1 is SGHRS and CDR2 is YFSETQ. CDR3 length: 11 residues. The junction had 0 bases not matched to a gene; V was cut back by 0 bases and J by 9 bases.

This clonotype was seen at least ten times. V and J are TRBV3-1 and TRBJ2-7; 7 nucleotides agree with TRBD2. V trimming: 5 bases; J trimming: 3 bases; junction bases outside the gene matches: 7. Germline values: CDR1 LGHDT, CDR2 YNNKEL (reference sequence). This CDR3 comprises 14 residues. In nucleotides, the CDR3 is TGTGCCAGCAGCGTTGGGACGGGGGGCTACGAGCAGTACTTC. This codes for CASSVGTGGYEQYF.

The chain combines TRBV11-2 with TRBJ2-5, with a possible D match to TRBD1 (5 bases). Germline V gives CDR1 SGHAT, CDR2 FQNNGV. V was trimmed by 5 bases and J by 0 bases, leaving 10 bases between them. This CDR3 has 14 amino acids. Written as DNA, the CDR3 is TGTGCCAGCAGCCTTGGACAAAACCAAGAGACCCAGTACTTC. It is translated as CASSLGQNQETQYF.

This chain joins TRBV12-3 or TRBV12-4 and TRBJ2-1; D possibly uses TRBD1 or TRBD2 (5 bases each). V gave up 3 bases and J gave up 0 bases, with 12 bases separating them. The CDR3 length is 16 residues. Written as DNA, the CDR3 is TGTGCCAGCAGTTTGGGTAAGGGGACCTCCTACAATGAGCAGTTCTTC. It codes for CASSLGKGTSYNEQFF.

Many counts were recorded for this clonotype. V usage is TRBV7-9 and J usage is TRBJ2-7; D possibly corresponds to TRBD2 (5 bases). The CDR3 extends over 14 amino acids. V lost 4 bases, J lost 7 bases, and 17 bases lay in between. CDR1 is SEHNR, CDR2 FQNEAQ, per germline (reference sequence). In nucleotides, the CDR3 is TGTGCCAGCAGCTCGCGGACTGGCATGGGTGAGCAGTACGTC. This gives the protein CASSSRTGMGEQYV.

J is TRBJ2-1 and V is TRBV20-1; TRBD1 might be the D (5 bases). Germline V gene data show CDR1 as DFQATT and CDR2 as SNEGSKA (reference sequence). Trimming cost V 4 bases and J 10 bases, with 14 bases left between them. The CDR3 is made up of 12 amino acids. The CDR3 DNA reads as TGCAGTGCTACCTCCAGGGTTACGGAGCAGTTCTTC. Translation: CSATSRVTEQFF.

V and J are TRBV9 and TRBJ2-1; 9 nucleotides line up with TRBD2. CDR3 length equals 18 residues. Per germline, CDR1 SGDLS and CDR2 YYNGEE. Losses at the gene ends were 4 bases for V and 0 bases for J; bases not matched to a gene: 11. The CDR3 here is CASSTDPYSGGSYNEQFF. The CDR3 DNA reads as TGTGCCAGCAGCACCGACCCCTATAGCGGGGGCTCCTACAATGAGCAGTTCTTC.

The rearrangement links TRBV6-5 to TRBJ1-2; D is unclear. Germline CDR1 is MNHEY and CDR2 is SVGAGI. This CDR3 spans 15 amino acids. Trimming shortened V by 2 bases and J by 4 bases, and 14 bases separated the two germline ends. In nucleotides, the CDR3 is TGTGCCAGCAGTTACGTGGACGGCGGTCGCTATGGCTACACCTTC. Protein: CASSYVDGGRYGYTF.

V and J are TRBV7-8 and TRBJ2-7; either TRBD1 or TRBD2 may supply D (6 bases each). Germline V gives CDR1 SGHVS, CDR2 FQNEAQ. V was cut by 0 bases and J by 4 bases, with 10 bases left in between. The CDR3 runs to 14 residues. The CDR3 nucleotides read TGTGCCAGCAGCTTAGCAGGGGGGAGGTACGAGCAGTACGTC. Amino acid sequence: CASSLAGGRYEQYV.

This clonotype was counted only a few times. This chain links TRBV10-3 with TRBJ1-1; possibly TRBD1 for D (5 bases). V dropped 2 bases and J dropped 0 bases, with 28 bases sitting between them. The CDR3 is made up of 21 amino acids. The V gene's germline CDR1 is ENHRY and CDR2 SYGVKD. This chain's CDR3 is CAISEQPDPRVSYQMNTEAFF. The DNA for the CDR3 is TGTGCCATCAGTGAGCAACCAGATCCCAGGGTATCCTATCAGATGAACACTGAAGCTTTCTTT.

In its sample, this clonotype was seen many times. This chain's CDR3 is CASGLVLVRGGPSTDTQYF. The DNA of the CDR3 is TGTGCTAGTGGTTTGGTACTGGTGCGGGGGGGACCTAGCACAGATACGCAGTATTTT. The rearrangement links TRBV12-5 to TRBJ2-3, with TRBD2 matching over 9 bases. Germline values: CDR1 LGHNT, CDR2 FRNRAP. CDR3 length: 19 amino acids. V lost 0 bases, J lost 0 bases, and 10 bases stayed unmatched.

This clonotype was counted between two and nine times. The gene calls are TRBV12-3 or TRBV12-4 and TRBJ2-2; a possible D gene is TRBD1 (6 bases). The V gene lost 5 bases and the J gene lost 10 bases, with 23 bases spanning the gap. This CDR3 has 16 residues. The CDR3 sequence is CASSANRDKRYAELFF. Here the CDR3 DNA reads TGTGCCAGCAGTGCGAACCGGGACAAACGTTACGCGGAGCTGTTTTTT.

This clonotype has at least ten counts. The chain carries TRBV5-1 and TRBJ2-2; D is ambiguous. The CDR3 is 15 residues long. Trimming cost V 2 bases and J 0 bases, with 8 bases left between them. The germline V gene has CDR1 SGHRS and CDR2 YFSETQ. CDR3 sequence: CASSLKQSNTGELFF. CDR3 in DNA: TGCGCCAGCAGCTTAAAACAGTCGAACACCGGGGAGCTGTTTTTT.

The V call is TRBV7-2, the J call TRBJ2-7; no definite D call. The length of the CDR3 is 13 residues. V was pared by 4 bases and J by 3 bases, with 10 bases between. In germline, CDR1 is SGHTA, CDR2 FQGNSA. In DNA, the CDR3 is TGTGCCAGCAGCTCGCTAGAAGGCTACGAGCAGTACGTC. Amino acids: CASSSLEGYEQYV.

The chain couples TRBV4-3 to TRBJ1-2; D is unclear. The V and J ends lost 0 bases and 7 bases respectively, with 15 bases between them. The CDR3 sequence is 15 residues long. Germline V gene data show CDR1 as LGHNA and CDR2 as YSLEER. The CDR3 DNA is TGCGCCAGCAGCCAAGATTGGGCGGAGGTTGCTGGCTACACCTTC. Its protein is CASSQDWAEVAGYTF.

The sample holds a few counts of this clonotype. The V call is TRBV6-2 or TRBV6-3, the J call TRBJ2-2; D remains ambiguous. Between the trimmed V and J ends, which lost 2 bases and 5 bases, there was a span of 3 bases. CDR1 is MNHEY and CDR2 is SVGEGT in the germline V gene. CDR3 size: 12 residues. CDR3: CASSYATGELFF. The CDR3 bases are TGTGCCAGCAGTTACGCTACCGGGGAGCTGTTTTTT.

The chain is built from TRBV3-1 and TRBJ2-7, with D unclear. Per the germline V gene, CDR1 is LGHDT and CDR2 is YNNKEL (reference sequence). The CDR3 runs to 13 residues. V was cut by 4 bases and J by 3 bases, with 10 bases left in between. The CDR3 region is CASSLPNFYEQYF. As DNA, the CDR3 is TGTGCCAGCAGCCTTCCGAATTTCTACGAGCAGTACTTC.

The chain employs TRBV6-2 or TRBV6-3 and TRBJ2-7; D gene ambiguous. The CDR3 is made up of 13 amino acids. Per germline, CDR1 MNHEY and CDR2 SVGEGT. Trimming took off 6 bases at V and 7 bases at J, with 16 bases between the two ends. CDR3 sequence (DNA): TGTGCCAGCAGCCGCCGACCGGCAGAGGAGCAGTACGTC. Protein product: CASSRRPAEEQYV.

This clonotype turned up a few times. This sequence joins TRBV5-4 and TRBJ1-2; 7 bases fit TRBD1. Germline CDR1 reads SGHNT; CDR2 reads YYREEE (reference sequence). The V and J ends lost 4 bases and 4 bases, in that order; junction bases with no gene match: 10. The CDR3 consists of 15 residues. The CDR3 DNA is TGTGCCAGCAGCAGAACAGGGGAGGATCCCTATGGCTACACCTTC. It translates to CASSRTGEDPYGYTF.